The 18 T cell receptor beta chains below were found in one sample sequenced in a study of Ad26.COV2.S vaccination and SARS-CoV-2 variants. Treatment in this sample: roughly 19 received Ad26.COV2.S at low or high dose, single or two shots; about five received placebo; per-sample allocation not given. Specimen acquisition occurred on day 63 following the initial vaccine or placebo injection. Sequenced by immunoSEQ multiplex PCR; TCRdb stores in-frame clones only, minus some. The sample has 380,000 or so clones, about four fifths seen once. Sequenced here: peripheral blood, sampled in a trial of Ad26.COV2.S vaccine versus placebo. These receptor sequences come from a person between 18 and 65 years old who received the Ad26.COV2.S COVID-19 vaccine or a placebo.

With respect to this clone: At the DNA level, this CDR3 is encoded by other sequences in the same sample as well. The rearrangement links TRBV18 to TRBJ2-7, with D unclear. This CDR3 is 12 amino acids long. Germline V lookup: CDR1 KGHSH, CDR2 LQKENI. Trimming took 6 bases from V and 0 from J, leaving 6 bases between them. The CDR3 DNA is TGTGCCAGCTCCCCTGGCTCCTACGAGCAGTACTTC. It is translated as CASSPGSYEQYF.

The rearrangement links TRBV6-5 to TRBJ2-7; D is unclear. The germline CDR1 and CDR2 sequences are MNHEY and SVGAGI. The CDR3 runs to 13 residues. V shed 7 bases and J shed 2 bases, with 12 bases lying between them. The DNA of the CDR3 is TGTGCCAGCACCCTATGGAGAGCCTACGAGCAGTACTTC. Translation gives CASTLWRAYEQYF.

The chain recombines TRBV4-2 with TRBJ2-2, with D perhaps being TRBD1 or TRBD2 (5 bases each). Deletions cut 1 base from V and 10 bases from J, with 22 bases between. The germline gives CDR1 LGHNA, CDR2 YNFKEQ. The CDR3 covers 17 residues. CDR3 bases: TGTGCCAGCAGCCAAGGGGGGTGGGAACTAACAGGCGCGGAGCTGTTTTTT. Translating it yields CASSQGGWELTGAELFF.

This chain uses TRBV30 with TRBJ2-7, with no clear D. Trimming left V 2 bases short and J 4 bases short, with 12 bases between. The CDR3 contains 13 residues. Germline V gives CDR1 GTSNPN, CDR2 SVGIG (reference sequence). The CDR3 loop is CAWSITTPYEQYF. The DNA for the CDR3 is TGTGCCTGGAGTATCACAACTCCATACGAGCAGTACTTC.

The chain carries TRBV6-5 and TRBJ1-5; possibly TRBD1 for D (6 bases). CDR1 is MNHEY, CDR2 SVGAGI, per germline. V was trimmed by 2 bases and J by 4 bases, leaving 9 bases between them. The CDR3 extends over 14 amino acids. The CDR3 here is CASSYAGDNQPQHF. In DNA, the CDR3 is TGTGCCAGCAGTTACGCAGGGGATAATCAGCCCCAGCATTTT.

This chain joins TRBV28 and TRBJ1-6; D is ambiguous. With 3 bases removed from V and 2 bases from J, the gap between germline ends came to 5 bases. Germline CDR1 and CDR2: MDHEN and SYDVKM. The CDR3 contains 14 residues. This chain's CDR3 is CASSFTTYNSPLHF. CDR3 sequence (DNA): TGTGCCAGCAGTTTTACGACCTATAATTCACCCCTCCACTTT.

CDR3 amino acids: CASSPTGGGRIDEQFF. The DNA of the CDR3 is TGTGCCAGCAGCCCCACCGGGGGGGGGCGGATAGATGAGCAGTTCTTC. The chain uses TRBV7-9 and TRBJ2-1; 8 bases line up with TRBD2. The CDR3 totals 16 residues. Unmatched junction bases numbered 14, after V lost 5 bases and J lost 8 bases. Germline CDR1 and CDR2: SEHNR and FQNEAQ (reference sequence). Filled out from reference TRBV7-9 and TRBJ2-1, the complete variable domain reads DTGVSQNPRHKITKRGQNVTFRCDPISEHNRLYWYRQTLGQGPEFLTYFQNEAQLEKSRLLSDRFSAERPKGSFSTLEIQRTEQGDSAMYLCASSPTGGGRIDEQFFGPGTRLTVL.

The rearrangement uses TRBV24-1 and TRBJ2-5; D may match TRBD1 or TRBD2 (6 bases each). Germline V gene lookup returns CDR1 KGHDR and CDR2 SFDVKD. The CDR3 has 16 residues. V shed 4 bases and J shed 0 bases, with 14 bases lying between them. For the CDR3, the DNA is TGTGCCACCAGTGACCCCCCGGGGGCCGACCAAGAGACCCAGTACTTC. It translates to CATSDPPGADQETQYF.

The DNA for the CDR3 is TGTGCCAGCAGCTTAGTCGCGGGGGCCTCCCAAGAGACCCAGTACTTC. It codes for CASSLVAGASQETQYF. This rearrangement joins TRBV7-2 to TRBJ2-5; possibly TRBD2 for D (7 bases). Trimming cost V 1 base and J 1 base, with 13 bases left between them. Germline V gives CDR1 SGHTA, CDR2 FQGNSA. This CDR3 spans 16 amino acids.

This chain uses TRBV11-2 with TRBJ2-2; D possibly corresponds to TRBD1 (6 bases). V lost 0 bases and J lost 6, with 14 bases in between. The CDR3 runs 16 residues. Germline loops: CDR1 SGHAT, CDR2 FQNNGV. The CDR3 spells CASSLDTGSISGELFF. CDR3 DNA sequence: TGTGCCAGCAGCTTAGATACAGGGTCCATCTCCGGGGAGCTGTTTTTT.

In regard to this clone: Other nucleotide sequences in the sample specify the same CDR3. The chain employs TRBV7-9 and TRBJ2-2, with unresolved D. V lost 1 base and J lost 4, with 7 bases in between. The CDR3 totals 14 residues. Germline-derived CDR1 and CDR2 are SEHNR and FQNEAQ (reference sequence). The CDR3 protein is CASSLGQPTGELFF. DNA of the CDR3: TGTGCCAGCAGCTTAGGTCAGCCCACCGGGGAGCTGTTTTTT.

V gene TRBV19 combines with J gene TRBJ2-1; D not resolved. This CDR3 has 12 amino acids. In germline, CDR1 is LNHDA, CDR2 SQIVND (reference sequence). Deletions cut 1 base from V and 5 bases from J, with 3 bases between. CDR3 region: CASSIANNEQFF. DNA of the CDR3: TGTGCCAGTAGTATAGCGAACAATGAGCAGTTCTTC.

The chain recombines TRBV4-1 with TRBJ1-1, with a tentative D call TRBD1 (6 bases). Germline CDR1 and CDR2: MGHRA and YSYEKL. V was shortened by 3 bases and J by 5 bases, with 19 bases between the two germline ends. CDR3 length: 16 amino acids. In nucleotides, the CDR3 is TGCGCCAGCAGCCAGGGTTTGTTCGGGGGCGGTACTGAAGCTTTCTTT. It specifies CASSQGLFGGGTEAFF.

This clone was found once. V is TRBV13 and J is TRBJ1-2; 7 bases agree with TRBD1. Germline V gene sequence: CDR1 PRHDT, CDR2 FYEKMQ (reference sequence). The CDR3 is 16 residues long. The V and J ends lost 0 bases and 3 bases, in that order; junction bases with no gene match: 7. In nucleotides, the CDR3 is TGTGCCAGCAGCTTAGGTGGAGGGGGCGCGGACTATGGCTACACCTTC. Encoded protein: CASSLGGGGADYGYTF.

J is TRBJ1-6 and V is TRBV3-1 (or the pseudogene TRBV3-2); D possibly corresponds to TRBD1 (6 bases). CDR1 is LGHDT, CDR2 YNNKEL, per germline (reference sequence). Deletions cut 6 bases from V and 0 bases from J, with 9 bases between. This CDR3 is built from 15 residues. The CDR3 region is CASSPGASYNSPLHF. CDR3 in DNA: TGTGCCAGCAGTCCAGGGGCCTCCTATAATTCACCCCTCCACTTT.

The J gene is TRBJ1-1, the V gene TRBV18, with D unresolved. V lost 1 base, J lost 8 bases, and 8 bases lay in between. This CDR3 spans 12 amino acids. Germline V gene data show CDR1 as KGHSH and CDR2 as LQKENI. The CDR3 here is CASSPLQDEAFF. CDR3 in DNA: TGTGCCAGCTCACCACTGCAGGACGAAGCTTTCTTT.

The CDR3 spells CASSLPGGHRNTGELFF. The CDR3 coding sequence is TGTGCCAGCAGCTTACCCGGGGGACATCGGAACACCGGGGAGCTGTTTTTT. The genes are TRBV11-2 and TRBJ2-2, with D perhaps matching TRBD1 or TRBD2 (6 bases each). This CDR3 region has 17 residues. The germline V gene has CDR1 SGHAT and CDR2 FQNNGV. Trimming took off 2 bases at V and 1 base at J, with 14 bases between the two ends.

Points on this clone: At one end, the junction sequence differs from germline, possibly due to a read error. This chain uses TRBV18 with TRBJ2-7; D not resolved. CDR3 length: 14 amino acids. Germline loops: CDR1 KGHSH, CDR2 LQKENI. CDR3: CASSPDPRNPLRLF. The CDR3 DNA reads TGTGCCAGCTCACCGGACCCACGGAATCCCCTCCGCTTATTC.